This T cell receptor (beta chain) was recovered during a study of neurological immune-mediated disorders. Study results and limitations: HTLV-1-associated myelopathy displayed the greatest TCR clonal expansion, and multiple sclerosis exhibited the smallest, lower than that of healthy controls.

The CDR3 loop spans 14 amino acids. V gave up 4 bases and J gave up 6 bases; unmatched junction bases: 8. CDR1 is SEHNR, CDR2 FQNEAQ, per germline (reference sequence). In this sample, this clonotype turned up many times. Its antigen is not identified. The team produced cDNA through 5'RACE using 10-nucleotide random UMIs. Using its own MiXCR run on the 5' RACE reads, TCRdb lists one record per CDR3 protein. The sample comprises over 50,000 distinct CDR3 sequences, 3% to 4% of which are singletons, and about 5.4% rests with the top ten. Material for sequencing was PBMCs. The chain employs TRBV7-9 and TRBJ1-1, with TRBD1 matching over 7 bases. The origin of this receptor is a man aged 35 to 55 with multiple sclerosis. This CDR3 is CASSWGQPTSEAFF. DNA of the CDR3: TGTGCCAGCAGCTGGGGACAGCCCACGTCTGAAGCTTTCTTT.